Reported below is one T cell receptor (beta chain). The CDR3 spans 15 residues. Looked up from germline, CDR1 is MNHEY and CDR2 is SMNVEV (reference sequence). V was shortened by 3 bases and J by 3 bases, with 13 bases between the two germline ends. This sample is drawn from a study of CD8 T cells in Susac syndrome. Reverse transcription of 0.5 to 1 ug RNA was performed with random hexamers. TCRdb itself ran the immunoSEQ multiplex PCR reads through MiXCR, one entry per CDR3 protein. The sample has 150,000 or so distinct CDR3 sequences; approximately 95% are singletons. The chain is built from TRBV27 and TRBJ2-3; unclear D gene. The sequenced sample was CD4+ T cells from PBMCs. The TCR was taken from a human donor with Susac syndrome. For the CDR3, the DNA is TGTGCCAGCAGTTTTTCCCTGGGCCCTACAGATACGCAGTATTTT. Protein product: CASSFSLGPTDTQYF.